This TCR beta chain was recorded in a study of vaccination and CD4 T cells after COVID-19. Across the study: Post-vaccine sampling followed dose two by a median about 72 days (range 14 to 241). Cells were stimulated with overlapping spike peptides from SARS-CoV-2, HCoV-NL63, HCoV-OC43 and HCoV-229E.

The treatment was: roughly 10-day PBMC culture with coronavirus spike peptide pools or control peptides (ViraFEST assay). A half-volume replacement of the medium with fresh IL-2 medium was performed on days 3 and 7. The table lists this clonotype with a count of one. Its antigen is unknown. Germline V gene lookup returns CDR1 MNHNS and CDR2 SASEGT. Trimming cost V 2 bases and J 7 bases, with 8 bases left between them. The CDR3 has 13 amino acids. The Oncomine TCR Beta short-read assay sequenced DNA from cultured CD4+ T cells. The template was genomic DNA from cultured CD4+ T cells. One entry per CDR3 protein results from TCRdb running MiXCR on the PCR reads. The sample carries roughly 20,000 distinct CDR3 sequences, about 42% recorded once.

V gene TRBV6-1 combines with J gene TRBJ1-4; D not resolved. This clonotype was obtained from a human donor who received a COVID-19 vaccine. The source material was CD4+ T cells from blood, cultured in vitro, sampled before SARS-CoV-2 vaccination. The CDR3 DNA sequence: TGTGCCAGCAGTGAATCCCGTTTTGAAAAACTGTTTTTT. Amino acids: CASSESRFEKLFF.